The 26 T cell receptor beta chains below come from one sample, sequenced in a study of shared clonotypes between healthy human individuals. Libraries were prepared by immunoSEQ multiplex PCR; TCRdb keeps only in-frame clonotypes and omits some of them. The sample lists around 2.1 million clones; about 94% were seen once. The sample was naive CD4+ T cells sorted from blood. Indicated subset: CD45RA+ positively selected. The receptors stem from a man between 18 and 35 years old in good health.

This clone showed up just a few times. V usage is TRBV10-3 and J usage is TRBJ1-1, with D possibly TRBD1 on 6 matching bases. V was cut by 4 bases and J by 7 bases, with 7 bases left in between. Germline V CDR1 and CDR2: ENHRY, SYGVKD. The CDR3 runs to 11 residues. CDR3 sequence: CAISAQGEAFF. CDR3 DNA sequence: TGTGCCATCAGTGCACAGGGTGAAGCTTTCTTT.

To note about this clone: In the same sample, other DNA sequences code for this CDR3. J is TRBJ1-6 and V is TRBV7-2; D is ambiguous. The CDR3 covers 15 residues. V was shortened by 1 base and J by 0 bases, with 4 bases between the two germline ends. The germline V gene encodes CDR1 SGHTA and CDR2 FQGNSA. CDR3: CASSLEGSYNSPLHF. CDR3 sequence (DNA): TGTGCCAGCAGCTTAGAAGGCTCCTATAATTCACCCCTCCACTTT.

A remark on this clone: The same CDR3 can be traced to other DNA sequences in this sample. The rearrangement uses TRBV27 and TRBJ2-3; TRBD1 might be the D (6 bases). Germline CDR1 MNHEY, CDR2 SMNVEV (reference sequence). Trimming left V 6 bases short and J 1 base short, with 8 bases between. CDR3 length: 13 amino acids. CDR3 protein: CASSRQGTDTQYF. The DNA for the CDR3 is TGTGCCAGCAGCCGACAGGGCACAGATACGCAGTATTTT.

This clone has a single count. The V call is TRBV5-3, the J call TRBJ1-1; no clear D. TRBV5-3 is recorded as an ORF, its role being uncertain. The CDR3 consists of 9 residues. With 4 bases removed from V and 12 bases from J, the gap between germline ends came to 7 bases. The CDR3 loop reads CARSPRTFF. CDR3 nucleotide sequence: TGTGCCAGAAGCCCCCGGACTTTCTTT.

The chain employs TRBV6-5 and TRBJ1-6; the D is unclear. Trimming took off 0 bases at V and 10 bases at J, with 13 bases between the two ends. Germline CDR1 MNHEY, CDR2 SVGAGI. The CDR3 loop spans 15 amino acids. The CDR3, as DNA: TGTGCCAGCAGTTACTCGAAAGGTGCGGGATCACCCCTCCACTTT. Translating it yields CASSYSKGAGSPLHF.

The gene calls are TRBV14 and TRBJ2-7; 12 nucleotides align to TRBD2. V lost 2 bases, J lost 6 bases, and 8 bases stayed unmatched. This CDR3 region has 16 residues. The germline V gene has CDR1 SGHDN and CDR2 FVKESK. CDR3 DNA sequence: TGTGCCAGCAGCCAACATGGCGGGACTAGCGGGTCCGAGCAGTACTTC. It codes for CASSQHGGTSGSEQYF.

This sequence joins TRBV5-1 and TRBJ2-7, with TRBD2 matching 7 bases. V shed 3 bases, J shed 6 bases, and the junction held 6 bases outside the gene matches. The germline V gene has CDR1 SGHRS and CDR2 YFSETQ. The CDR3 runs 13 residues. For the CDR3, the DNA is TGCGCCAGCAGCTCGGGACTACCCGCCGAGCAGTACTTC. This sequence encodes CASSSGLPAEQYF.

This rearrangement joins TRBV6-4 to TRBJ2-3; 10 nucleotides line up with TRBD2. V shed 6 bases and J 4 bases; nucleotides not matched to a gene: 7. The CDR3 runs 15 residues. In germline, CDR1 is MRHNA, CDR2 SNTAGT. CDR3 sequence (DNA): TGTGCCAGCAGAGCTAGCGGGAGTTGGCCAGATACGCAGTATTTT. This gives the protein CASRASGSWPDTQYF.

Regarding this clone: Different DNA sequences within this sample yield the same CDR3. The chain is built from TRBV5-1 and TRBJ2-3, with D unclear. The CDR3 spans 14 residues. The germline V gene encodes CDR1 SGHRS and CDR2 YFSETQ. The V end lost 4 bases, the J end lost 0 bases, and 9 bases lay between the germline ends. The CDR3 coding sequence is TGCGCCAGCAGCATGGGAACAAGCACAGATACGCAGTATTTT. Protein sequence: CASSMGTSTDTQYF.

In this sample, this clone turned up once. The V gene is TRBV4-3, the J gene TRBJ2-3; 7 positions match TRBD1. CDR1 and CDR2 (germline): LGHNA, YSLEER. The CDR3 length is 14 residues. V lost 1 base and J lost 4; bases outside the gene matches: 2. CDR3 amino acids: CASSQVRGPDTQYF. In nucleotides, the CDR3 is TGCGCCAGCAGCCAAGTAAGGGGGCCAGATACGCAGTATTTT.

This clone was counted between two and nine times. CDR3 in amino acids: CASSGPPEYSYEQYF. CDR3 DNA sequence: TGTGCCAGCAGCGGCCCTCCGGAATACTCCTACGAGCAGTACTTC. The chain employs TRBV9 and TRBJ2-7, with unresolved D. Germline-derived CDR1 and CDR2 are SGDLS and YYNGEE. CDR3 length: 15 residues. Between the trimmed V and J ends, which lost 3 bases and 0 bases, there was a span of 13 bases.

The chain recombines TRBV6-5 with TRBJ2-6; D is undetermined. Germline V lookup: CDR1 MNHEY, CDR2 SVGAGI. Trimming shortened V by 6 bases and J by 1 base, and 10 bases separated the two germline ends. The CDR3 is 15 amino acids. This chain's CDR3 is CASRPRVSGANVLTF. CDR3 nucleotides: TGTGCCAGCAGACCAAGGGTATCTGGGGCCAACGTCCTGACTTTC.

The CDR3 coding sequence is TGCGCCAGCAGCCCACTAGACAGTCCGGGCACAGATACGCAGTATTTT. This translates into CASSPLDSPGTDTQYF. The chain combines TRBV4-1 with TRBJ2-3; D is possibly TRBD1 or TRBD2 (5 bases each). Germline V gene data show CDR1 as MGHRA and CDR2 as YSYEKL. The V and J ends lost 4 bases and 1 base respectively, with 15 bases between them. The CDR3 spans 16 residues.

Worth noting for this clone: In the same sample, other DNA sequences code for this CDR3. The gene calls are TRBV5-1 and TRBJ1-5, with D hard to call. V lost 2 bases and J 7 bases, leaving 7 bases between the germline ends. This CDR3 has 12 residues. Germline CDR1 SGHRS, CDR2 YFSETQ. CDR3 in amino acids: CASSFDGQPQHF. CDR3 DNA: TGCGCCAGCAGCTTCGATGGCCAGCCCCAGCATTTT.

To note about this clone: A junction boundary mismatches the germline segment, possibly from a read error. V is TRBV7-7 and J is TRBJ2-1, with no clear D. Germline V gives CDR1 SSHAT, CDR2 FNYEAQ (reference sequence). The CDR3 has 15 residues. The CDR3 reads CASSLTLSSYNEQFF. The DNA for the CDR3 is TGTGCTAGCAGCTTGACATTGAGCTCCTACAATGAGCAGTTCTTC.

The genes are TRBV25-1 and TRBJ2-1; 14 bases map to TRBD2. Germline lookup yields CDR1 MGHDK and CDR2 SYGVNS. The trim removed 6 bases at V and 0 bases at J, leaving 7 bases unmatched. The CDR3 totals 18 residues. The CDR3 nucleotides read TGTGCCAGCAGCGAGACTAGCGGGGGGGCAAGCTCCTACAATGAGCAGTTCTTC. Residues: CASSETSGGASSYNEQFF.

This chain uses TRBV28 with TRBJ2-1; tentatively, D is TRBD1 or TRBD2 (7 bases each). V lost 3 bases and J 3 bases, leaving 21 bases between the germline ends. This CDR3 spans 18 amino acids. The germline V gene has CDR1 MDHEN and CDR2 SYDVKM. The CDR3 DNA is TGTGCCAGCAGTTTTGGGATCCAGACAGGGAGGGTCTACAATGAGCAGTTCTTC. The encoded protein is CASSFGIQTGRVYNEQFF. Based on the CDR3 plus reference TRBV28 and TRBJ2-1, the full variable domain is DVKVTQSSRYLVKRTGEKVFLECVQDMDHENMFWYRQDPGLGLRLIYFSYDVKMKEKGDIPEGYSVSREKKERFSLILESASTNQTSMYLCASSFGIQTGRVYNEQFFGPGTRLTVL.

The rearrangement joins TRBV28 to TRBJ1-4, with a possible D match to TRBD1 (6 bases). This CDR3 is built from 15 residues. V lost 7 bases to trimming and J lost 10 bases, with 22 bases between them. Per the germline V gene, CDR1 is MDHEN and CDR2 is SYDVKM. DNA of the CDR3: TGTGCCAGCACCCACGGTGACAGGTTGCACGGAAAACTGTTTTTT. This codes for CASTHGDRLHGKLFF.

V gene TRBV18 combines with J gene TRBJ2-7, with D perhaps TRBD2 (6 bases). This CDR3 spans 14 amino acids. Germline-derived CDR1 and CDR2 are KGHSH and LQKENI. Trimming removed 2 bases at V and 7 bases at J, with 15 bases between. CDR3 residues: CASSPLDGGLEQYF. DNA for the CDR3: TGTGCCAGCTCACCATTAGACGGGGGATTAGAGCAGTACTTC.

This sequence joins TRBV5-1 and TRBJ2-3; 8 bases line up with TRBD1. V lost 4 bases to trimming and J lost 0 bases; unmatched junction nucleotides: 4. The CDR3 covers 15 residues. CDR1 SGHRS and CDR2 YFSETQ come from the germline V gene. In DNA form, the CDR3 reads TGCGCCAGCAGCGGGACAGGAGAAAGCACAGATACGCAGTATTTT. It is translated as CASSGTGESTDTQYF.

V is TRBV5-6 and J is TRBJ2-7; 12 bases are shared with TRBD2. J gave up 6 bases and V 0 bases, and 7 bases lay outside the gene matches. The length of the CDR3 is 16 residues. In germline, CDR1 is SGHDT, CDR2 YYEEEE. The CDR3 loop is CASSLGATSGRLEQYF. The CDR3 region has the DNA TGTGCCAGCAGCTTGGGGGCGACTAGCGGGAGACTCGAGCAGTACTTC. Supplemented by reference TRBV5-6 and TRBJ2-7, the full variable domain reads DAGVTQSPTHLIKTRGQQVTLRCSPKSGHDTVSWYQQALGQGPQFIFQYYEEEERQRGNFPDRFSGHQFPNYSSELNVNALLLGDSALYLCASSLGATSGRLEQYFGPGTRLTVT.

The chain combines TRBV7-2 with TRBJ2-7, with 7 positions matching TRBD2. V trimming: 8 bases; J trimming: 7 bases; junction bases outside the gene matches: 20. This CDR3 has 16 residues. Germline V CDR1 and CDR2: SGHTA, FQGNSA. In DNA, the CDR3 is TGTGCCAGCGCTACCCTGCGACTAGCTCCTAAGGGGGAGCAGTACTTC. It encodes CASATLRLAPKGEQYF.

Written as DNA, the CDR3 is TGTGCCAGCAGCTTGGGGGCTGGCAGGGGAGAGACCCAGTACTTC. The encoded protein is CASSLGAGRGETQYF. The chain links TRBV5-8 to TRBJ2-5; possibly TRBD1 for D (6 bases). Trimming removed 0 bases at V and 4 bases at J, with 13 bases between. Germline V CDR1 and CDR2: SGHTS, YDEGEE. This CDR3 has 15 residues.

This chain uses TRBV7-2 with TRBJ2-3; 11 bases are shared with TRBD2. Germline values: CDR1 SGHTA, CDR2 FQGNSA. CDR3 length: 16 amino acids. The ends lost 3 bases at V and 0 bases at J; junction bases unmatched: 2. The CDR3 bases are TGTGCCAGCAGCTTCCGACTAGCGGGGAGCACAGATACGCAGTATTTT. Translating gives CASSFRLAGSTDTQYF.

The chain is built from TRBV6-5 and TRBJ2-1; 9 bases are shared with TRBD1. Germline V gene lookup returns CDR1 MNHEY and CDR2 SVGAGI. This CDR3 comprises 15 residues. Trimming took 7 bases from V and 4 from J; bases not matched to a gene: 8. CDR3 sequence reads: CASKSGTGSYNEQFF. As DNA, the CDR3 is TGTGCCAGCAAATCCGGGACAGGGTCGTACAATGAGCAGTTCTTC.

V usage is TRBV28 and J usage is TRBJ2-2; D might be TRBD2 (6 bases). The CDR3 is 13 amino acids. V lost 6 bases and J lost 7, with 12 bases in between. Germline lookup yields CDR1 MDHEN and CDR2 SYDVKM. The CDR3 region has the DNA TGTGCCAGCAGACCCGGGACTGGCGGGGAGCTGTTTTTT. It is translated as CASRPGTGGELFF.